This TCR beta chain is drawn from a study of T cells after yellow fever vaccination. Study information: With SMART-Seq v4 Ultra Low Input, the fractions containing low cell numbers were prepared. Study-wide results and caveats: Repertoires obtained by FACS sorting could include abundant clonotypes that entered as contaminants from the bulk population. A faster peak, day 5 versus 15, was reached by the weaker secondary response. Re-detected after boosting: most primary clones, almost 98% of CD4 and around 86% of CD8.

TCRdb re-derived calls from the 5' RACE reads in MiXCR, one entry per CDR3 protein. The data hold a few hundred thousand distinct CDR3 sequences, with 6.2% observed a single time. V lost 5 bases, J lost 7 bases, and 6 bases stayed unmatched. Germline-derived CDR1 and CDR2 are SEHNR and FQNEAQ (reference sequence). This CDR3 contains 14 residues. About this clonotype itself: No antigen is known for it.

Here the sequenced sample was PBMCs, taken 5 days after the yellow fever booster vaccination. This receptor was identified in a man aged 25 to 40 who received the YFV17D yellow fever vaccine. The chain is built from TRBV7-9 and TRBJ2-2, with 8 positions matching TRBD2. The CDR3 DNA sequence: TGTGCCAGCAGCCGGGGACTAGGAGACGGGGAGCTGTTTTTT. Its translation: CASSRGLGDGELFF.